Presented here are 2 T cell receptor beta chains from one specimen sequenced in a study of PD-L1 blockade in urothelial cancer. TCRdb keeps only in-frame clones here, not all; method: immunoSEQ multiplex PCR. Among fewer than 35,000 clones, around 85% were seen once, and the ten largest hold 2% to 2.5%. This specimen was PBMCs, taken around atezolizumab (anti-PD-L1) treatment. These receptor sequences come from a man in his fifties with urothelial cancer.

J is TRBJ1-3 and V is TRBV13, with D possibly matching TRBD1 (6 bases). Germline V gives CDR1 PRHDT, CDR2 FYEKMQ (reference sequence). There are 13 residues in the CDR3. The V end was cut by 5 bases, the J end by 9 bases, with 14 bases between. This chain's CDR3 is CASSPTQGITIYF. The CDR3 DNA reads TGTGCCAGCAGCCCGACACAGGGTATCACCATATATTTT.

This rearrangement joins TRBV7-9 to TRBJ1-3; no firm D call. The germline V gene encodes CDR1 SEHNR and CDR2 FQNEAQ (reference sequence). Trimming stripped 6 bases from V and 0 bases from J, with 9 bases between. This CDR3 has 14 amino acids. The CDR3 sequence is CASSSLSSGNTIYF. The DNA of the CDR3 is TGTGCCAGCAGTTCACTTAGCTCTGGAAACACCATATATTTT.